This T cell receptor (beta chain) was identified in a study of somatic mutations in cytotoxic T cells in rheumatoid arthritis. Study context: Patient blood (less than 33 ml EDTA) was drawn right after diagnosis, before any treatment.

The study, taken as a whole, reports: The modest underrepresentation of TRBV07 observed in rheumatoid arthritis patients was not subjected to multiple-comparison adjustment.

Repertoires were generated with immunoSEQ multiplex PCR, while TCRdb's copy carries only in-frame clones and drops some. The sample lists about 20,000 clones, more than 70% occurring once. Turning to this clone: The antigen is undetermined.

Germline CDR1 SEHNR, CDR2 FQNEAQ (reference sequence). This CDR3 region has 15 residues. V dropped 1 base and J dropped 2 bases, with 8 bases sitting between them. The sample consisted of CD8+ T cells sorted from blood. The sequence came from an adult with rheumatoid arthritis. V gene TRBV7-9 combines with J gene TRBJ1-4; D is unclear. The CDR3 DNA reads as TGTGCCAGCAGCTTAGGGACGGATACTAATGAAAAACTGTTTTTT. The encoded protein is CASSLGTDTNEKLFF.